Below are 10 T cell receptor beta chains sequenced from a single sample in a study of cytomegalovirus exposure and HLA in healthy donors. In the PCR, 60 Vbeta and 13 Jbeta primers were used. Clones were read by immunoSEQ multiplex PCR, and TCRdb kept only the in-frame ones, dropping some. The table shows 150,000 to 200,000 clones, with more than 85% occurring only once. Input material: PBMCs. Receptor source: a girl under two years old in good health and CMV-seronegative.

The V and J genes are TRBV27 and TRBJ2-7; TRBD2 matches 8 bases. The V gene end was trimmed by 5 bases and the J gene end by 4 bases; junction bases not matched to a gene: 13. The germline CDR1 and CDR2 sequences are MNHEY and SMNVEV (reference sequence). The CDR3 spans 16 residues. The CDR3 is CASSPRRGGHQYEQYF. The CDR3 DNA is TGTGCCAGCAGTCCAAGACGGGGGGGACACCAATACGAGCAGTACTTC.

Here the CDR3 reads CASSANGGLYNEQFF. CDR3 sequence (DNA): TGCGCCAGCAGTGCTAACGGGGGGCTATACAATGAGCAGTTCTTC. V gene TRBV10-2 combines with J gene TRBJ2-1; tentatively, D is TRBD2 (7 bases). This CDR3 has 15 residues. CDR1 is WSHSY, CDR2 SAAADI, per germline. The ends were cut back, 4 bases at V and 4 bases at J, with 14 bases in the middle.

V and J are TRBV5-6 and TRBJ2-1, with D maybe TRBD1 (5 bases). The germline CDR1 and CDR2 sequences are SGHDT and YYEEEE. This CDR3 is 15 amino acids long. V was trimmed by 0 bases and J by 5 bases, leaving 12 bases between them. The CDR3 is CASSLEIGADNEQFF. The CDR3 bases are TGTGCCAGCAGCTTGGAGATAGGGGCGGACAATGAGCAGTTCTTC.

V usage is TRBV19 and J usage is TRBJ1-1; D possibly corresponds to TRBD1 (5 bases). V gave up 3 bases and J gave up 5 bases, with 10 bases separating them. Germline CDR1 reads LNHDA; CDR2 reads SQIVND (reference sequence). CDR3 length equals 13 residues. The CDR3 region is CASSIDRWTEAFF. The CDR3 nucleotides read TGTGCCAGTAGTATCGACAGATGGACTGAAGCTTTCTTT.

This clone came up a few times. The CDR3 DNA is TGTGCCAGCAGCCAATTCGGGCAGGGGGCTGAAAAACTGTTTTTT. It encodes CASSQFGQGAEKLFF. The chain has TRBV16 and TRBJ1-4, with 8 bases matching TRBD1. J was trimmed by 7 bases and V by 1 base; bases with no gene match: 5. The CDR3 has 15 residues. From germline, CDR1 is KGHSY and CDR2 FQNENV.

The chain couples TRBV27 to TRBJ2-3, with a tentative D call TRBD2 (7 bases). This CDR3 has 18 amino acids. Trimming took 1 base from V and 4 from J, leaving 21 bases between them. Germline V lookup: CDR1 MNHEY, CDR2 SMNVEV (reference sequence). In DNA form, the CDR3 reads TGTGCCAGCAGTTTATACGAGGGGGGGGTCCCCACGGCAGATACGCAGTATTTT. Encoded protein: CASSLYEGGVPTADTQYF.

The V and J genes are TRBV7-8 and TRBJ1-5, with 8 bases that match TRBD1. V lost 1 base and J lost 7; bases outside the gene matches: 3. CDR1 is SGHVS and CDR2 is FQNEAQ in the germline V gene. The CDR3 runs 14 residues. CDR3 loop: CASSLGTGRQPQHF. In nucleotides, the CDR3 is TGTGCCAGCAGCTTAGGGACAGGGAGGCAGCCCCAGCATTTT.

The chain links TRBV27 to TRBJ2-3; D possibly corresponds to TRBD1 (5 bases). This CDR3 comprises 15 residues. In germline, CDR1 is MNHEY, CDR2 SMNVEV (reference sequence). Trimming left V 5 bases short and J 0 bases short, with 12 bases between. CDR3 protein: CASSPQGYSTDTQYF. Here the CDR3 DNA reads TGTGCCAGCAGTCCTCAGGGATATAGCACAGATACGCAGTATTTT.

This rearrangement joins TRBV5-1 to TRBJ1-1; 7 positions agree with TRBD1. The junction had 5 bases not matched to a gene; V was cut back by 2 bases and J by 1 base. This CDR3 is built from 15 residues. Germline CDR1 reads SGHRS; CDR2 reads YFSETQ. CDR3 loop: CASSLEGARNTEAFF. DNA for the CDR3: TGCGCCAGCAGCTTAGAGGGGGCGCGGAACACTGAAGCTTTCTTT.

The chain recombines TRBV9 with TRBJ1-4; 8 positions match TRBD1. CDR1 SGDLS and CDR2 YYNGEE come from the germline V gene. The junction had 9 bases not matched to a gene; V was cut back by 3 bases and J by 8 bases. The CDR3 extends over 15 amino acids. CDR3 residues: CASSAFQGAREKLFF. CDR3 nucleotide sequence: TGTGCCAGCAGCGCGTTCCAGGGGGCAAGGGAAAAACTGTTTTTT.